What follows describes a single TCR beta chain. The antigen is undetermined. PCR employed 60 Vbeta and 13 Jbeta primers. The repertoire was sequenced with immunoSEQ multiplex PCR; TCRdb's copy has only in-frame clones and lacks some. The table has around 180,000 clones, roughly four fifths seen once. This CDR3 region has 15 residues. CDR1 is SGHNT and CDR2 is YYREEE in the germline V gene (reference sequence). V lost 0 bases, J lost 4 bases, and 12 bases lay in between. The sample belongs to a study of cytomegalovirus exposure and HLA in healthy donors. Study summary: Clustering assigned 81% of the approximately 400 genotyped donors to the Caucasian-associated ancestry cluster.

Whole-study results and caveats: The study labeled more than 150 TCR beta chains cytomegalovirus-associated. TCR beta sequences numbering under 20,000 were associated with HLA alleles at 0.05 false discovery rate in a later analysis.

The chain employs TRBV5-4 and TRBJ2-3; D might be TRBD1 (5 bases). The sequence was collected from a girl under 18 in good health and CMV-seropositive. Sequenced: PBMCs. The DNA of the CDR3 is TGTGCCAGCAGCTTGGCCAGGGATCGGGCAGATACGCAGTATTTT. It specifies CASSLARDRADTQYF.